This T cell receptor (beta chain) came from a study of shared clonotypes between healthy human individuals. Assay: immunoSEQ multiplex PCR; the TCRdb copy retains only in-frame clones and omits some. This sample has over a million clones, with roughly 98.5% found just once. The source is a man in his thirties or forties in good health. The sample consisted of naive CD4+ T cells sorted from blood. Subset described: CD45RA+ positively selected.

For the CDR3, the DNA is TGTGCCAGCAGCCCACCAGGGAACACTGAAGCTTTCTTT. Protein: CASSPPGNTEAFF. The chain couples TRBV7-2 to TRBJ1-1; D is unresolved. Trimming shortened V by 5 bases and J by 1 base, and 8 bases separated the two germline ends. The germline CDR1 and CDR2 sequences are SGHTA and FQGNSA. The CDR3 spans 13 residues.